This TCR beta chain comes out of a study of T cells in Graves' hyperthyroidism and ophthalmopathy. The V end was cut by 7 bases, the J end by 2 bases, with 15 bases between. The CDR3 extends over 15 amino acids. Germline CDR1 MNHEY, CDR2 SMNVEV (reference sequence). Notes on the study in general: From stable hyperthyroidism, ophthalmopathy was separated by a 13 V-J model.

In making diagnoses, clinical symptoms, serum thyroxine and TRAb, thyroid ultrasound and orbital computed tomography were all used. Concerning this clonotype itself: What it recognizes is unknown.

The CDR3 regions of TCR beta were amplified from RNA transcripts. During a first-round RT-PCR of the TCR CDR3, the HTBI primer set was used. TCRdb called the multiplex PCR reads again in MiXCR, with one record for every CDR3 protein. The sample shows 600,000 to 850,000 distinct CDR3 sequences, approximately 19% of them seen only once. The chain joins TRBV27 to TRBJ2-4; possibly TRBD2 for D (7 bases). The sequenced sample consisted of blood. The origin of this receptor is a woman in her 50s with Graves' hyperthyroidism that later progressed to Graves' ophthalmopathy. CDR3 sequence (DNA): TGTGCCAGCAAAGAAGGGGGGGGTACCAAAAACATTCAGTACTTC. Amino acids: CASKEGGGTKNIQYF.